Below, 30 T cell receptor beta chains from the same sample are listed, as sequenced in a study of PD-1 blockade in classical Hodgkin lymphoma. Only in-frame clones appear in the TCRdb table, and some are missing; sequencing was by immunoSEQ multiplex PCR. In the table there are fewer than 30,000 clones, around 78% of which are singletons. Every patient relapsed after autologous stem cell transplantation, and brentuximab vedotin exposure varied. The sequencing here drew on peripheral blood mononuclear cells (PBMCs), taken before the second cycle of nivolumab. Every receptor here comes from a human donor with classical Hodgkin lymphoma.

This clone was seen a handful of times. The chain has TRBV4-1 and TRBJ2-7, with a possible D match to TRBD1 (5 bases). The CDR3 is made up of 14 amino acids. Trimming cost V 2 bases and J 5 bases, with 13 bases left between them. Germline CDR1 is MGHRA and CDR2 is YSYEKL. CDR3 protein: CASSQRPGIDEQYV. CDR3 in DNA: TGCGCCAGCAGCCAACGACCAGGGATCGACGAGCAGTACGTC.

This sequence joins TRBV6-6 and TRBJ2-3; weak D call: TRBD2 (6 bases). The CDR3 has 15 amino acids. V gave up 7 bases and J gave up 3 bases, with 17 bases separating them. Germline V gene lookup returns CDR1 MNHNY and CDR2 SVGAGI (reference sequence). In DNA form, the CDR3 reads TGTGCCAGCAACCCCCATCGGGGGAGGACAGATACGCAGTATTTT. This gives the protein CASNPHRGRTDTQYF.

This rearrangement joins TRBV6-5 to TRBJ2-2; 8 bases agree with TRBD1. The CDR3 is 14 amino acids. The V gene end was trimmed by 6 bases and the J gene end by 3 bases; junction bases not matched to a gene: 3. Germline V gives CDR1 MNHEY, CDR2 SVGAGI. The CDR3 region is CASRQTGDTGELFF. The DNA of the CDR3 is TGTGCCAGCAGGCAGACAGGGGACACCGGGGAGCTGTTTTTT.

V gene TRBV5-4 combines with J gene TRBJ1-6; possible D gene TRBD1, 5 bases. There are 16 residues in the CDR3. Germline V gene sequence: CDR1 SGHNT, CDR2 YYREEE (reference sequence). The V end lost 4 bases, the J end lost 7 bases, and 18 bases lay between the germline ends. The CDR3 region is CASSPGSGAQNSPLHF. CDR3 DNA sequence: TGTGCCAGCAGCCCGGGGAGTGGGGCGCAGAATTCACCCCTCCACTTT.

The CDR3 loop reads CASSLVSGRFPTYEQYF. Here the CDR3 DNA reads TGTGCCAGCAGCTTAGTCTCGGGCCGCTTTCCGACCTACGAGCAGTACTTC. The chain employs TRBV11-2 and TRBJ2-7, with D unclear. The CDR3 has 17 amino acids. The germline gives CDR1 SGHAT, CDR2 FQNNGV. V lost 1 base, J lost 2 bases, and 18 bases lay in between.

The chain recombines TRBV29-1 with TRBJ2-7, with 9 bases that match TRBD1. CDR3 length: 13 residues. The germline gives CDR1 SQVTM, CDR2 ANQGSEA. Unmatched junction bases numbered 5, after V lost 4 bases and J lost 4 bases. The CDR3 loop reads CSVVWDRAYEQYF. The DNA for the CDR3 is TGCAGCGTTGTGTGGGACAGGGCGTACGAGCAGTACTTC.

This chain connects TRBV28 to TRBJ1-2, with a weak D call TRBD1 (6 bases). V dropped 6 bases and J dropped 0 bases, with 11 bases sitting between them. CDR3 size: 14 residues. CDR1 and CDR2 (germline): MDHEN, SYDVKM. The CDR3 DNA reads as TGTGCCAGCAGGCAGACAGGAGCTAACTATGGCTACACCTTC. It codes for CASRQTGANYGYTF.

This clone has a single count. V gene TRBV28 combines with J gene TRBJ2-2; D remains unclear. The CDR3 contains 15 residues. Deletions cut 3 bases from V and 3 bases from J, with 11 bases between. Germline V gene sequence: CDR1 MDHEN, CDR2 SYDVKM. CDR3 coding DNA: TGTGCCAGCAGTTTGGGCCAAACAGACACCGGGGAGCTGTTTTTT. This gives the protein CASSLGQTDTGELFF.

This clone has more than one count but fewer than ten. This rearrangement joins TRBV4-1 to TRBJ2-7, with D perhaps TRBD1 (5 bases). The CDR3 spans 15 residues. The germline V gene encodes CDR1 MGHRA and CDR2 YSYEKL. The V end lost 7 bases, the J end lost 2 bases, and 18 bases lay between the germline ends. The CDR3 loop is CASKSLRQGPYEQYF. The CDR3 DNA sequence: TGCGCCAGCAAATCCCTGAGGCAGGGTCCCTACGAGCAGTACTTC.

The V and J genes are TRBV6-1 and TRBJ1-6; 9 bases are shared with TRBD1. The CDR3 runs to 13 residues. The germline V gene encodes CDR1 MNHNS and CDR2 SASEGT. Unmatched junction bases numbered 4, after V lost 6 bases and J lost 10 bases. The CDR3 loop reads CASSWTGESPLHF. In nucleotides, the CDR3 is TGTGCCAGCAGCTGGACAGGGGAATCACCCCTCCACTTT.

The chain links TRBV28 to TRBJ2-7, with D unclear. The V gene lost 3 bases and the J gene lost 0 bases, with 6 bases spanning the gap. Germline V gene sequence: CDR1 MDHEN, CDR2 SYDVKM. This CDR3 has 13 amino acids. The CDR3 nucleotides read TGTGCCAGCAGTTTGATACCCTCCTACGAGCAGTACTTC. Translation: CASSLIPSYEQYF.

Turning to this clone: One end of the junction does not line up with germline, which may come from a read error. The chain links TRBV7-7 to TRBJ2-5; D uncertain. The CDR3 covers 12 residues. From germline, CDR1 is SSHAT and CDR2 FNYEAQ (reference sequence). This chain's CDR3 is CASSRPRETQYF. CDR3 DNA sequence: TGTGCTAGCAGCCGACCCAGAGAGACCCAGTACTTC.

The rearrangement joins TRBV7-2 to TRBJ1-3; D unresolved. The CDR3 runs 16 residues. CDR1 is SGHTA and CDR2 is FQGNSA in the germline V gene. Trimming removed 7 bases from V and 0 bases from J, with 16 bases in between. For the CDR3, the DNA is TGTGCCAGCACCTCTTTTTCCGATGCCTCTGGAAACACCATATATTTT. It is translated as CASTSFSDASGNTIYF.

V usage is TRBV7-8 and J usage is TRBJ1-5, with unresolved D. Germline V lookup: CDR1 SGHVS, CDR2 FQNEAQ. This CDR3 is 13 amino acids long. Trimming stripped 1 base from V and 7 bases from J, with 8 bases between. CDR3 coding DNA: TGTGCCAGCAGCTTAGTAGGAAACCAGCCCCAGCATTTT. Translation gives CASSLVGNQPQHF.

The chain couples TRBV19 to TRBJ2-3, with TRBD2 as a possible D gene (6 bases). The V gene's germline CDR1 is LNHDA and CDR2 SQIVND (reference sequence). The CDR3 runs to 15 residues. Trimming shortened V by 10 bases and J by 2 bases, and 19 bases separated the two germline ends. The CDR3 protein is CATSIDGSSTDTQYF. In DNA form, the CDR3 reads TGTGCCACGTCCATAGACGGGAGTTCCACAGATACGCAGTATTTT.

The chain uses TRBV10-1 and TRBJ2-3, with 7 nucleotides matching TRBD2. The CDR3 contains 17 residues. Germline assignment: CDR1 WNHNN and CDR2 SYGVQD (reference sequence). Trimming cost V 0 bases and J 6 bases; bases outside gene matches: 12. For the CDR3, the DNA is TGCGCCAGCAGTGAGTCGGGAGGGTCGATTGACCTGGATACGCAGTATTTT. It encodes CASSESGGSIDLDTQYF.

The rearrangement links TRBV7-9 to TRBJ2-5; tentatively, D is TRBD2 (5 bases). The CDR3 has 15 amino acids. The germline CDR1 and CDR2 sequences are SEHNR and FQNEAQ (reference sequence). V dropped 2 bases and J dropped 4 bases, with 14 bases sitting between them. The CDR3 spells CASSLSQGRGETQYF. Here the CDR3 DNA reads TGTGCCAGCAGCTTAAGCCAAGGACGGGGAGAGACCCAGTACTTC.

This rearrangement joins TRBV21-1 to TRBJ1-1. TRBV21-1 is a documented pseudogene. CDR3 size: 15 residues. DNA for the CDR3: TGTGCCAGCAGCAAATTCCCGGGGAGGGGAACTGAAGCTTTCTTT. This encodes CASSKFPGRGTEAFF.

The gene calls are TRBV9 and TRBJ2-2; no firm D call. Germline V gives CDR1 SGDLS, CDR2 YYNGEE. This CDR3 has 12 residues. Between the trimmed V and J ends, which lost 4 bases and 2 bases, there was a span of 3 bases. As DNA, the CDR3 is TGTGCCAGCAGCACCAACACCGGGGAGCTGTTTTTT. It encodes CASSTNTGELFF. The full variable domain, its missing parts supplied by reference TRBV9 and TRBJ2-2, is DSGVTQTPKHLITATGQRVTLRCSPRSGDLSVYWYQQSLDQGLQFLIQYYNGEERAKGNILERFSAQQFPDLHSELNLSSLELGDSALYFCASSTNTGELFFGEGSRLTVL.

Comments on this clone: Other DNA sequences in the sample encode the same CDR3. This chain connects TRBV5-4 to TRBJ2-3, with D possibly matching TRBD2 (5 bases). This CDR3 comprises 13 residues. V lost 0 bases and J 4 bases, leaving 6 bases between the germline ends. Germline values: CDR1 SGHNT, CDR2 YYREEE (reference sequence). CDR3 coding DNA: TGTGCCAGCAGCTTGGTGGGAGCAGATACGCAGTATTTT. Translating it yields CASSLVGADTQYF.

This clone was picked up a small number of times. The rearrangement uses TRBV11-1 and TRBJ2-7; 13 bases agree with TRBD2. Germline V gene sequence: CDR1 SGHAT, CDR2 FQDESV (reference sequence). This CDR3 spans 16 amino acids. The V gene end was trimmed by 5 bases and the J gene end by 2 bases; junction bases not matched to a gene: 6. CDR3 in DNA: TGTGCCAGCAGCCAACCCGGGACTAGCGGGACCTACGAGCAGTACTTC. Its translation is CASSQPGTSGTYEQYF. The variable domain in full, completed from reference TRBV11-1 and TRBJ2-7, reads EAEVAQSPRYKITEKSQAVAFWCDPISGHATLYWYRQILGQGPELLVQFQDESVVDDSQLPKDRFSAERLKGVDSTLKIQPAELGDSAMYLCASSQPGTSGTYEQYFGPGTRLTVT.

Of note for this clone: Other DNA sequences in this specimen translate into the identical CDR3. This rearrangement joins TRBV9 to TRBJ2-5; perhaps TRBD1 as D (5 bases). The V and J ends lost 3 bases and 4 bases respectively, with 16 bases between them. Germline V gene lookup returns CDR1 SGDLS and CDR2 YYNGEE. The CDR3 is made up of 15 amino acids. The CDR3 DNA sequence: TGTGCCAGCAGCGCAGAAGGGGCAGTTGGAGAGACCCAGTACTTC. It is translated as CASSAEGAVGETQYF.

This chain links TRBV25-1 with TRBJ1-3, with 8 bases lining up with TRBD1. There are 13 residues in the CDR3. The V gene's germline CDR1 is MGHDK and CDR2 SYGVNS. The V gene end was trimmed by 8 bases and the J gene end by 7 bases; junction bases not matched to a gene: 7. The DNA of the CDR3 is TGTGCCAGCGGAACAGGGGGTGCTAACACCATATATTTT. Translated: CASGTGGANTIYF.

V gene TRBV7-9 combines with J gene TRBJ2-5; no clear D gene. From germline, CDR1 is SEHNR and CDR2 FQNEAQ (reference sequence). Trimming cost V 5 bases and J 0 bases, with 7 bases left between them. CDR3 length equals 13 residues. CDR3 nucleotide sequence: TGTGCCAGCAGCGCCCAGTACCAAGAGACCCAGTACTTC. Its protein product is CASSAQYQETQYF.

The chain employs TRBV27 and TRBJ2-7; D possibly uses TRBD1 or TRBD2 (6 bases each). Germline V CDR1 and CDR2: MNHEY, SMNVEV (reference sequence). CDR3 length equals 13 residues. V shed 6 bases and J shed 4 bases, with 13 bases lying between them. CDR3 amino acids: CASSGGAGYEQYF. CDR3 bases: TGTGCCAGCAGCGGGGGCGCGGGATACGAGCAGTACTTC.

The chain links TRBV5-4 to TRBJ2-3; possibly TRBD2 for D (6 bases). The CDR3 totals 15 residues. Germline CDR1 and CDR2: SGHNT and YYREEE (reference sequence). Trimming cost V 4 bases and J 2 bases, with 14 bases left between them. This CDR3 is CASSRDLLSTDTQYF. CDR3 DNA: TGTGCCAGCAGCAGGGACTTATTATCCACAGATACGCAGTATTTT. The complete variable domain, with remaining parts taken from reference TRBV5-4 and TRBJ2-3, reads ETGVTQSPTHLIKTRGQQVTLRCSSQSGHNTVSWYQQALGQGPQFIFQYYREEENGRGNFPPRFSGLQFPNYSSELNVNALELDDSALYLCASSRDLLSTDTQYFGPGTRLTVL.

This clone was seen once. This chain joins TRBV4-3 and TRBJ2-5, with 13 bases fitting TRBD2. The CDR3 runs to 16 residues. Germline trimming cut 3 bases from V and 4 bases from J; bases unmatched to any gene: 5. In germline, CDR1 is LGHNA, CDR2 YSLEER. The CDR3 reads CASSHGLAGDVETQYF. In nucleotides, the CDR3 is TGCGCCAGCAGCCACGGACTAGCGGGAGACGTAGAGACCCAGTACTTC.

This chain connects TRBV4-2 to TRBJ1-2; 9 nucleotides match TRBD1. The CDR3 runs to 16 residues. CDR1 is LGHNA, CDR2 YNFKEQ, per germline. V shed 0 bases, J shed 4 bases, and the junction held 6 bases outside the gene matches. The CDR3 region is CASSQDRGQGSYGYTF. DNA for the CDR3: TGTGCCAGCAGCCAAGATAGGGGACAGGGCTCCTATGGCTACACCTTC.

The chain has TRBV5-1 and TRBJ2-2; D gene uncertain. Germline V gene lookup returns CDR1 SGHRS and CDR2 YFSETQ. CDR3 length: 13 residues. The germline V and J ends were trimmed by 4 bases and 4 bases, with 8 bases remaining between them. The CDR3, as DNA: TGCGCCAGCAGCGTGACCCTCACCGGGGAGCTGTTTTTT. This codes for CASSVTLTGELFF.

This chain joins TRBV7-6 and TRBJ1-1; D not certain. CDR3 length: 13 amino acids. Per germline, CDR1 SGHVS and CDR2 FNYEAQ. The V and J ends lost 2 bases and 8 bases respectively, with 12 bases between them. CDR3 sequence (DNA): TGTGCCAGCAGCTTAAATGACCAGCGCGAAGCTTTCTTT. Protein product: CASSLNDQREAFF.